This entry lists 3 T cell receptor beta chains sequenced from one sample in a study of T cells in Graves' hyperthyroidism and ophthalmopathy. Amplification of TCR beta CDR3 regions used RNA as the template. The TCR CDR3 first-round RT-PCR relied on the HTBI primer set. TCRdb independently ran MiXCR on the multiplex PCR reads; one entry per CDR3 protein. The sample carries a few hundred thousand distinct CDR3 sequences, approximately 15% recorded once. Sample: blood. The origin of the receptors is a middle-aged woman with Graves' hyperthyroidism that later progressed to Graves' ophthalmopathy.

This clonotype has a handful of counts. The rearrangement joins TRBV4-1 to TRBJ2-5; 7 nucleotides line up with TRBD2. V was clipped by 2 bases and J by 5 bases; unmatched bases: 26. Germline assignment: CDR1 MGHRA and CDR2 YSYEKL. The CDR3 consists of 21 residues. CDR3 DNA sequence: TGCGCCAGCAGCCAATATCTGGTGGTGGGAGGGAAGGCTGGAATACAGGAGACCCAGTACTTC. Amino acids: CASSQYLVVGGKAGIQETQYF.

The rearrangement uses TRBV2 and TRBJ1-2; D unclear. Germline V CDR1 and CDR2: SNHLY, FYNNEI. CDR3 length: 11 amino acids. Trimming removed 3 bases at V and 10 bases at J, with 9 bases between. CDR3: CASSDKAVYTF. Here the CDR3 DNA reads TGTGCCAGCAGTGACAAGGCCGTCTACACCTTC.

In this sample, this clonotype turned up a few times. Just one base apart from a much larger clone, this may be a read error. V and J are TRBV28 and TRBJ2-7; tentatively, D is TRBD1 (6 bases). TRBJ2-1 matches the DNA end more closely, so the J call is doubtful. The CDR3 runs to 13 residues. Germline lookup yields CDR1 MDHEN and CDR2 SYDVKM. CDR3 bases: TGTGCCAGCACCGAGGACAGCCCCTACGAGCAGTTCTTC. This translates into CASTEDSPYEQFF.